This TCR beta chain was profiled in a study of cytomegalovirus exposure and HLA in healthy donors. Findings and caveats of the study: An analysis was carried out at a later point. It showed that HLA-associated TCR beta chains were more clonally expanded than equally common non-associated chains. Reported findings show TCR beta sequences accurately forecast HLA-A and HLA-B alleles in most subjects. Follow-up analysis later connected one missense variant in DCLRE1C with trimming of TCR beta V- and J-genes.

The table lists this clone with a few counts. What it binds is unknown. PCR involved 60 Vbeta and 13 Jbeta primers. Data came from immunoSEQ multiplex PCR; TCRdb stores just in-frame clones and leaves some out. The sample shows 130,000 or so clones, more than 8% of them seen only once. The TCR sequence derives from a man aged 40-50 years in good health and CMV-seronegative. The material sequenced was PBMCs.

CDR3 DNA: TGTGCCACCGGGGGGGGGAGCACAGATACGCAGTATTTT. Amino acids: CATGGGSTDTQYF. This rearrangement joins TRBV15 to TRBJ2-3, with 7 bases identical to TRBD2. V dropped 8 bases and J dropped 0; count of bases not matched to a gene: 2. Germline V CDR1 and CDR2: LNHNV, YYDKDF (reference sequence). The CDR3 contains 13 residues.